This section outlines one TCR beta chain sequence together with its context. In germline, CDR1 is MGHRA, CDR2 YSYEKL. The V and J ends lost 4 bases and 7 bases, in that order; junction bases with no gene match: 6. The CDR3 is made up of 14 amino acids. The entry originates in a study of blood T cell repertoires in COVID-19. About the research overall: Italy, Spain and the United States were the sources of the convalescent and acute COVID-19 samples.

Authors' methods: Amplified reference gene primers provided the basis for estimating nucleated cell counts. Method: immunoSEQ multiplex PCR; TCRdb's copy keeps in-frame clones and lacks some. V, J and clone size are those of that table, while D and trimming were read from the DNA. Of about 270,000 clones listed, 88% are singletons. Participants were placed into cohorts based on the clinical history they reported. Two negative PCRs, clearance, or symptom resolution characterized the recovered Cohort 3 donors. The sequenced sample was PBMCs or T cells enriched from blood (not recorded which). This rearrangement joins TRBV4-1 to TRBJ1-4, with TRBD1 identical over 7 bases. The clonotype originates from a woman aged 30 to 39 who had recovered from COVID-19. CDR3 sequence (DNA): TGCGCCAGCAGCCTGATTACAGGGGTTGAAAAACTGTTTTTT. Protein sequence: CASSLITGVEKLFF.